The 21 T cell receptor beta chains below all came from one sample that was sequenced in a study of blood T cell repertoires in COVID-19. Produced via immunoSEQ multiplex PCR; TCRdb's table is partial and in-frame only. Of roughly 460,000 clones listed, roughly 90% are singletons. Sequencing was carried out using peripheral blood. The origin of the receptors is a man between 18 and 35 years old with COVID-19, enrolled during active disease.

The rearrangement joins TRBV27 to TRBJ2-7, with D perhaps matching TRBD2 (6 bases). This CDR3 is 12 amino acids long. Trimming took off 6 bases at V and 3 bases at J, with 9 bases between the two ends. Germline CDR1 MNHEY, CDR2 SMNVEV (reference sequence). The chain's CDR3 is CASRGLIYEQYF. The CDR3 DNA is TGTGCCAGCAGGGGACTTATCTACGAGCAGTACTTC.

This clone was counted once. The rearrangement links TRBV28 to TRBJ2-3; 9 bases are a match to TRBD2. The J segment lost 4 bases and the V segment lost 2 bases, leaving 4 bases of the junction unmatched. This CDR3 spans 15 amino acids. The V gene's germline CDR1 is MDHEN and CDR2 SYDVKM. The CDR3 DNA reads as TGTGCCAGCAGTTTAGGTAGCGGGGGCGCAGATACGCAGTATTTT. Its protein product is CASSLGSGGADTQYF.

The table lists this clone with a count of one. The rearrangement uses TRBV19 and TRBJ2-5, with D unresolved. Trimming left V 0 bases short and J 2 bases short, with 10 bases between. CDR3 length: 15 residues. Germline CDR1 is LNHDA and CDR2 is SQIVND (reference sequence). CDR3 amino acids: CASSIDLVLQETQYF. For the CDR3, the DNA is TGTGCCAGTAGTATAGATCTAGTCCTACAAGAGACCCAGTACTTC.

This clone was counted a single time. The chain carries TRBV2 and TRBJ1-6; D may be TRBD1 (5 bases). This CDR3 region has 12 residues. Trimming pared 8 bases from V and 11 bases from J, leaving 13 bases between. Germline V gives CDR1 SNHLY, CDR2 FYNNEI. The CDR3: CASSRQYPPLHF. DNA of the CDR3: TGTGCCAGCTCCAGACAGTATCCACCCCTCCACTTT.

The V and J genes are TRBV6-6 and TRBJ1-2; a possible D gene is TRBD1 (5 bases). The germline gives CDR1 MNHNY, CDR2 SVGAGI (reference sequence). Deletions cut 6 bases from V and 4 bases from J, with 18 bases between. The CDR3 runs 15 residues. For the CDR3, the DNA is TGTGCCAGCAGAGACAGCCCGGGGGGGGGCTATGGCTACACCTTC. It specifies CASRDSPGGGYGYTF.

V is TRBV5-4 and J is TRBJ1-2; TRBD1 might be the D (6 bases). The CDR3 length is 14 residues. V lost 0 bases and J 5 bases, leaving 11 bases between the germline ends. Germline assignment: CDR1 SGHNT and CDR2 YYREEE (reference sequence). The CDR3 bases are TGTGCCAGCAGCTTGGTATCCCAGGGGTATGGCTACACCTTC. It yields the protein CASSLVSQGYGYTF.

The chain recombines TRBV27 with TRBJ2-3; 10 nucleotides align to TRBD2. This CDR3 is built from 17 residues. The V and J ends lost 5 bases and 3 bases, in that order; junction bases with no gene match: 11. Germline V lookup: CDR1 MNHEY, CDR2 SMNVEV (reference sequence). The CDR3 loop reads CASSRRAGGTGTDTQYF. DNA of the CDR3: TGTGCCAGCAGTAGGCGAGCGGGGGGGACCGGAACAGATACGCAGTATTTT.

In this sample, this clone turned up once. The chain couples TRBV2 to TRBJ1-5; 9 bases match TRBD1. Germline trimming cut 6 bases from V and 4 bases from J; bases unmatched to any gene: 7. The germline gives CDR1 SNHLY, CDR2 FYNNEI. The CDR3 length is 15 residues. Here the CDR3 reads CASRAGTGTNQPQHF. The CDR3 DNA reads as TGTGCCAGCAGGGCCGGGACAGGGACAAATCAGCCCCAGCATTTT.

The J gene is TRBJ2-1, the V gene TRBV19; a weak D match, TRBD2 (5 bases). Germline V gene lookup returns CDR1 LNHDA and CDR2 SQIVND (reference sequence). This CDR3 is built from 16 residues. V was shortened by 5 bases and J by 1 base, with 15 bases between the two germline ends. Here the CDR3 reads CASSLGLALSYNEQFF. In DNA, the CDR3 is TGTGCCAGTAGTCTAGGGCTAGCACTTTCCTACAATGAGCAGTTCTTC.

This clone was recorded a few times. The rearrangement links TRBV12-3 or TRBV12-4 to TRBJ2-5; D is uncertain. The V and J ends lost 2 bases and 3 bases respectively, with 7 bases between them. The CDR3 sequence is 13 residues long. As DNA, the CDR3 is TGTGCCAGCAGTTTATACCGGGAAGAGACCCAGTACTTC. Encoded protein: CASSLYREETQYF.

This chain joins TRBV12-3 or TRBV12-4 and TRBJ1-5; 8 bases agree with TRBD1. With 7 bases clipped from V and 7 bases from J, the junction kept 6 bases outside the gene matches. The CDR3 is made up of 13 amino acids. CDR3 sequence: CASKGQGGQPQHF. The CDR3, as DNA: TGTGCCAGCAAAGGACAGGGAGGCCAGCCCCAGCATTTT.

V usage is TRBV5-1 and J usage is TRBJ2-2; perhaps TRBD2 as D (7 bases). This CDR3 comprises 17 residues. Germline-derived CDR1 and CDR2 are SGHRS and YFSETQ. The V end lost 6 bases, the J end lost 7 bases, and 25 bases lay between the germline ends. This CDR3 reads CASTFTEGGRIDGELFF. The CDR3 DNA reads TGCGCCAGCACCTTTACCGAGGGGGGGCGAATCGACGGGGAGCTGTTTTTT.

CDR3 residues: CASSPRTGGSYEQYF. Written as DNA, the CDR3 is TGTGCCAGCAGCCCACGGACAGGGGGCAGTTACGAGCAGTACTTC. The J gene is TRBJ2-7, the V gene TRBV7-9, with 11 bases identical to TRBD1. CDR3 length: 15 residues. Germline V gives CDR1 SEHNR, CDR2 FQNEAQ (reference sequence). J lost 4 bases, V lost 5 bases, and 7 bases had no gene match. The variable domain in full, with the rest retrieved from reference TRBV7-9 and TRBJ2-7, is DTGVSQNPRHKITKRGQNVTFRCDPISEHNRLYWYRQTLGQGPEFLTYFQNEAQLEKSRLLSDRFSAERPKGSFSTLEIQRTEQGDSAMYLCASSPRTGGSYEQYFGPGTRLTVT.

This chain joins TRBV6-1 and TRBJ2-7; a weak D match, TRBD1 (5 bases). CDR3 length: 14 amino acids. CDR1 is MNHNS, CDR2 SASEGT, per germline. Trimming took 1 base from V and 3 from J, leaving 10 bases between them. CDR3 protein: CASSEDGRDYEQYF. For the CDR3, the DNA is TGTGCCAGCAGTGAAGATGGCAGGGACTACGAGCAGTACTTC.

This clone was observed once. The gene calls are TRBV18 and TRBJ2-3, with TRBD2 matching over 8 bases. The CDR3 runs to 16 residues. V shed 3 bases, J shed 0 bases, and the junction held 5 bases outside the gene matches. Germline loops: CDR1 KGHSH, CDR2 LQKENI. CDR3 nucleotides: TGTGCCAGCTCACCGCAACTAGCGGATAGCACAGATACGCAGTATTTT. Its translation: CASSPQLADSTDTQYF.

V is TRBV11-3 and J is TRBJ2-2; 8 nucleotides match TRBD1. This CDR3 contains 15 residues. Germline trimming cut 5 bases from V and 4 bases from J; bases unmatched to any gene: 6. Germline V gene lookup returns CDR1 SGHNT and CDR2 YENEEA. CDR3 bases: TGTGCCAGCAGCACCAGACAGGGGAGCACCGGGGAGCTGTTTTTT. Its translation is CASSTRQGSTGELFF. The full variable domain, with the rest looked up from reference TRBV11-3 and TRBJ2-2, is EAGVVQSPRYKIIEKKQPVAFWCNPISGHNTLYWYLQNLGQGPELLIRYENEEAVDDSQLPKDRFSAERLKGVDSTLKIQPAELGDSAVYLCASSTRQGSTGELFFGEGSRLTVL.

This clone showed up just once. The rearrangement joins TRBV24-1 to TRBJ2-1, with TRBD2 identical over 8 bases. Germline trimming cut 9 bases from V and 3 bases from J; bases unmatched to any gene: 6. This CDR3 region has 14 residues. Germline values: CDR1 KGHDR, CDR2 SFDVKD. The CDR3 DNA follows: TGTGCCACCTCCCGGGGGGGAGACTACAATGAGCAGTTCTTC. It specifies CATSRGGDYNEQFF.

This rearrangement joins TRBV3-1 (or the pseudogene TRBV3-2) to TRBJ2-1, with 7 bases fitting TRBD2. The CDR3 spans 14 residues. With V trimmed by 2 bases and J by 2 bases, 0 bases remained unmatched. Germline V gene lookup returns CDR1 LGHDT and CDR2 YNNKEL (reference sequence). The CDR3: CASSQLAAYNEQFF. As DNA, the CDR3 is TGTGCCAGCAGCCAACTAGCGGCCTACAATGAGCAGTTCTTC.

The chain couples TRBV2 to TRBJ2-1; D not certain. Germline CDR1 and CDR2: SNHLY and FYNNEI. Trimming left V 4 bases short and J 8 bases short, with 9 bases between. This CDR3 has 12 residues. The CDR3 loop is CASSALGHEQFF. CDR3 DNA: TGTGCCAGCAGTGCCCTTGGGCATGAGCAGTTCTTC.

The rearrangement uses TRBV28 and TRBJ2-3; the match to TRBD2 covers 11 bases. V lost 6 bases to trimming and J lost 6 bases; unmatched junction nucleotides: 17. The CDR3 has 18 residues. CDR1 is MDHEN, CDR2 SYDVKM, per germline. The CDR3 nucleotides are TGTGCCAGCAGGCCCGACAGGGGACTAGCGGCAGCACTCGATACGCAGTATTTT. This encodes CASRPDRGLAAALDTQYF.

Only one count was recorded for this clone. The gene calls are TRBV6-5 and TRBJ2-7, with 10 nucleotides matching TRBD2. The CDR3 covers 15 residues. V trimming: 6 bases; J trimming: 3 bases; junction bases outside the gene matches: 8. The V gene's germline CDR1 is MNHEY and CDR2 SVGAGI. CDR3 coding DNA: TGTGCCAGCAGCTTACTAGCGGGATTATACTACGAGCAGTACTTC. Translating gives CASSLLAGLYYEQYF.